Shown below are 4 T cell receptor beta chains from a single sample sequenced in a study of blood T cell repertoires in COVID-19. Data came from immunoSEQ multiplex PCR; TCRdb stores just in-frame clones and leaves some out. Of 95,000 or so clones listed, roughly 90% were seen once; the top ten hold about 3.7%. Input material: peripheral blood. The receptors were sampled from a woman in her seventies with acute or convalescent COVID-19.

The chain recombines TRBV19 with TRBJ2-5; the match to TRBD2 covers 7 bases. CDR3 length equals 14 residues. Germline V gives CDR1 LNHDA, CDR2 SQIVND (reference sequence). With 6 bases clipped from V and 2 bases from J, the junction kept 6 bases outside the gene matches. The CDR3 DNA is TGTGCCAGTAGCAAGGGGAGGGTACAAGAGACCCAGTACTTC. Protein sequence: CASSKGRVQETQYF.

The V gene is TRBV2, the J gene TRBJ2-3; unclear D gene. Per germline, CDR1 SNHLY and CDR2 FYNNEI. V lost 4 bases to trimming and J lost 3 bases, with 11 bases between them. This CDR3 comprises 14 residues. CDR3 DNA: TGTGCCAGCAGTGCAATGTTAGTGACAGATACGCAGTATTTT. As protein: CASSAMLVTDTQYF.

The J gene is TRBJ2-5, the V gene TRBV2, with TRBD2 matching 7 bases. Germline V CDR1 and CDR2: SNHLY, FYNNEI. The length of the CDR3 is 13 residues. The ends lost 6 bases at V and 4 bases at J; junction bases unmatched: 5. The DNA of the CDR3 is TGTGCCAGCAGAGGGGACTATCGAGAGACCCAGTACTTC. It translates to CASRGDYRETQYF.

J is TRBJ1-4 and V is TRBV18; D gene ambiguous. Germline V gives CDR1 KGHSH, CDR2 LQKENI. This CDR3 contains 14 residues. Deletions cut 0 bases from V and 8 bases from J, with 10 bases between. The CDR3 region is CASSPPRGEEKLFF. The CDR3 DNA follows: TGTGCCAGCTCACCACCGCGGGGAGAAGAAAAACTGTTTTTT.